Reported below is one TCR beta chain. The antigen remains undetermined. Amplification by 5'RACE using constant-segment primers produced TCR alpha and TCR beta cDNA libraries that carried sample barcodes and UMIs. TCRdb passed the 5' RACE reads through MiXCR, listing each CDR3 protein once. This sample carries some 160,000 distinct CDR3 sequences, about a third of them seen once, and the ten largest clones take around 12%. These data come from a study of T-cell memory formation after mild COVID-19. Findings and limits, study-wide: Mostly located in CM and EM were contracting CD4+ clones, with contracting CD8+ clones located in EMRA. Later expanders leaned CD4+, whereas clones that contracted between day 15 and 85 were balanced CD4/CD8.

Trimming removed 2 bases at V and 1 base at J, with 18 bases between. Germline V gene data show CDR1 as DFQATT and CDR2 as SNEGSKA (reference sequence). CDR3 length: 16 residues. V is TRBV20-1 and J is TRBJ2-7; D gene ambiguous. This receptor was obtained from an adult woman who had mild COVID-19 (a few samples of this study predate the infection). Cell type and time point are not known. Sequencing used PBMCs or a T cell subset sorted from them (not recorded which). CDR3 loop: CSARRLSSRSSYEQYF. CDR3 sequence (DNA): TGCAGTGCTAGACGCCTCAGTTCACGGTCATCCTACGAGCAGTACTTC.